What follows are 29 T cell receptor beta chains derived from one specimen sequenced in a study of T cells in Graves' hyperthyroidism and ophthalmopathy. Template material for amplifying TCR beta CDR3 regions consisted of RNA transcripts. The study used the HTBI primer set for a first-round RT-PCR of the TCR CDR3. Each CDR3 protein gets one entry after TCRdb re-called the multiplex PCR reads with MiXCR. Of about 410,000 distinct CDR3 sequences in the sample, roughly 15% were seen once. Sequencing was carried out using blood. Receptors were obtained from a woman in her twenties or thirties with Graves' ophthalmopathy.

This clonotype showed up just a few times. The chain couples TRBV6-1 to TRBJ1-4; D is unclear. This CDR3 region has 15 residues. Trimming took off 5 bases at V and 0 bases at J, with 10 bases between the two ends. Per the germline V gene, CDR1 is MNHNS and CDR2 is SASEGT. The CDR3 DNA is TGTGCCAGCAGTTTCAGAGCCTCAACTAATGAAAAACTGTTTTTT. It encodes CASSFRASTNEKLFF.

This clonotype was picked up many times. The rearrangement uses TRBV2 and TRBJ2-3, with 12 bases matching TRBD2. This CDR3 comprises 18 residues. In germline, CDR1 is SNHLY, CDR2 FYNNEI. V lost 3 bases and J lost 1; bases outside the gene matches: 8. For the CDR3, the DNA is TGTGCCAGCAGTGATCGGCTAGCGGGGGGGTCGGGCACAGATACGCAGTATTTT. Protein sequence: CASSDRLAGGSGTDTQYF.

The V gene is TRBV28, the J gene TRBJ1-5; D perhaps matches TRBD1 (5 bases). Germline V gene lookup returns CDR1 MDHEN and CDR2 SYDVKM. Trimming removed 5 bases from V and 3 bases from J, with 17 bases in between. The CDR3 spans 16 residues. The chain's CDR3 is CASSLYLGGNNQPQHF. CDR3 DNA: TGTGCCAGCAGTCTCTACCTCGGGGGGAACAATCAGCCCCAGCATTTT.

This clonotype appeared many times. The chain couples TRBV27 to TRBJ1-1; D might be TRBD1 (5 bases). With 5 bases removed from V and 3 bases from J, the gap between germline ends came to 16 bases. This CDR3 is built from 15 residues. Germline V gene data show CDR1 as MNHEY and CDR2 as SMNVEV (reference sequence). CDR3 sequence reads: CASSGGGSRDTEAFF. The CDR3 bases are TGTGCCAGCAGTGGTGGGGGAAGTAGGGACACTGAAGCTTTCTTT.

This clonotype appeared many times. This rearrangement joins TRBV12-3 or TRBV12-4 to TRBJ1-2, with TRBD1 matching over 9 bases. The CDR3 loop spans 13 amino acids. The trim removed 5 bases at V and 7 bases at J, leaving 5 bases unmatched. Here the CDR3 reads CASSRDRVRGYTF. The CDR3 bases are TGTGCCAGCAGTCGGGACAGGGTTCGTGGCTACACCTTC.

This clonotype was counted at least ten times. The chain employs TRBV11-1 and TRBJ1-2, with no clear D. The V end was cut by 6 bases, the J end by 2 bases, with 10 bases between. Germline CDR1 is SGHAT and CDR2 is FQDESV (reference sequence). CDR3 size: 13 residues. The CDR3 DNA follows: TGTGCCAGCAGTCACGACGGCAACTATGGCTACACCTTC. It encodes CASSHDGNYGYTF.

This clonotype appeared many times. The gene calls are TRBV20-1 and TRBJ2-5; 10 nucleotides agree with TRBD1. Unmatched junction bases numbered 1, after V lost 0 bases and J lost 3 bases. Germline V gene data show CDR1 as DFQATT and CDR2 as SNEGSKA (reference sequence). This CDR3 region has 14 residues. Here the CDR3 DNA reads TGCAGTGCTAGAGAAGGGACAGGGGAAGAGACCCAGTACTTC. Its translation: CSAREGTGEETQYF.

About this clonotype itself: This may be a read error: a much more frequent sequence differs by one nucleotide. The conserved final phenylalanine or tryptophan is absent from the CDR3, which likely points to a read error. The chain recombines TRBV11-2 with TRBJ2-1; D is ambiguous. The CDR3 spans 13 residues. V lost 3 bases, J lost 8 bases, and 11 bases lay in between. The germline V gene encodes CDR1 SGHAT and CDR2 FQNNGV. In nucleotides, the CDR3 is TGTGCCAGCAGCTTTTTCGTCGGCGATGAGCAGTTCGTC. The encoded protein is CASSFFVGDEQFV.

Many counts were recorded for this clonotype. The chain uses TRBV30 and TRBJ2-7; possible D gene TRBD1, 6 bases. V lost 3 bases to trimming and J lost 3 bases, with 12 bases between them. CDR1 and CDR2 from the germline V gene are GTSNPN and SVGIG (reference sequence). This CDR3 is built from 13 residues. The CDR3 DNA is TGTGCCTGGAGCCCAGGGGTACACTACGAGCAGTACTTC. Protein: CAWSPGVHYEQYF.

The chain links TRBV20-1 to TRBJ2-1; 11 bases line up with TRBD1. V lost 6 bases to trimming and J lost 4 bases; unmatched junction nucleotides: 20. The CDR3 is 19 residues long. Per germline, CDR1 DFQATT and CDR2 SNEGSKA (reference sequence). CDR3: CSAENGPGTGGQPYNEQFF. The CDR3 DNA is TGCAGTGCCGAAAACGGCCCCGGGACAGGGGGGCAGCCTTACAATGAGCAGTTCTTC.

The chain joins TRBV20-1 to TRBJ2-7; 10 bases are a match to TRBD1. The J segment lost 3 bases and the V segment lost 6 bases, leaving 14 bases of the junction unmatched. The germline V gene has CDR1 DFQATT and CDR2 SNEGSKA (reference sequence). The CDR3 spans 16 residues. CDR3 region: CSAEDTMDRGDYEQYF. The CDR3 bases are TGCAGTGCAGAAGATACCATGGACAGGGGGGACTACGAGCAGTACTTC.

Ten or more counts support this clonotype. The chain couples TRBV7-8 to TRBJ2-1, with 7 bases lining up with TRBD2. CDR3 length: 15 residues. Trimming took 1 base from V and 2 from J; bases not matched to a gene: 2. Germline CDR1 is SGHVS and CDR2 is FQNEAQ. CDR3 bases: TGTGCCAGCAGCTTAGGGGCGGGGGCCTACAATGAGCAGTTCTTC. This sequence encodes CASSLGAGAYNEQFF.

The chain is built from TRBV5-5 and TRBJ1-6; D gene uncertain. From germline, CDR1 is SGHKS and CDR2 YYEKEE (reference sequence). With 4 bases removed from V and 9 bases from J, the gap between germline ends came to 11 bases. This CDR3 comprises 13 residues. CDR3 amino acids: CASSPWQASPLHF. CDR3 nucleotide sequence: TGTGCCAGCAGCCCTTGGCAAGCTTCACCCCTCCACTTT.

J is TRBJ2-1 and V is TRBV14; 11 bases match TRBD2. Trimming at V came to 4 bases and at J to 9 bases, leaving 8 bases not matched to a gene. The germline CDR1 and CDR2 sequences are SGHDN and FVKESK. The CDR3 has 15 amino acids. CDR3 residues: CASSPHSGGEVEQFF. The CDR3 nucleotides are TGTGCCAGCAGCCCACATAGCGGGGGGGAGGTTGAGCAGTTCTTC.

In its sample, this clonotype was seen many times. V gene TRBV24-1 combines with J gene TRBJ1-2; TRBD1 agrees at 9 bases. Per the germline V gene, CDR1 is KGHDR and CDR2 is SFDVKD. V lost 1 base and J lost 10; bases outside the gene matches: 12. The CDR3 has 16 amino acids. CDR3 amino acids: CATSDFRQGGKEDYTF. The DNA of the CDR3 is TGTGCCACCAGTGATTTCCGACAGGGGGGTAAAGAAGACTACACCTTC.

This clonotype occurred many times. The rearrangement joins TRBV13 to TRBJ2-2, with D perhaps given as TRBD1 or TRBD2 (5 bases each). The germline gives CDR1 PRHDT, CDR2 FYEKMQ (reference sequence). The CDR3 is 18 residues long. Between the trimmed V and J ends, which lost 2 bases and 6 bases, there was a span of 22 bases. As DNA, the CDR3 is TGTGCCAGCAGCTTATATTTCTCATCGCGAGGGGTGTCCGGGGAGCTGTTTTTT. Amino acids: CASSLYFSSRGVSGELFF.

There are many counts of this clonotype. This chain joins TRBV28 and TRBJ2-1; D gene unclear. The CDR3 runs 15 residues. The V gene lost 2 bases and the J gene lost 0 bases, with 8 bases spanning the gap. Germline loops: CDR1 MDHEN, CDR2 SYDVKM. The CDR3 loop is CASSLRVGSYNEQFF. Written as DNA, the CDR3 is TGTGCCAGCAGTTTACGGGTTGGCTCCTACAATGAGCAGTTCTTC.

This clonotype was observed at least ten times. The CDR3 region is CASTALGGRGEQYF. The CDR3 coding sequence is TGTGCCAGCACCGCGTTAGGGGGACGGGGTGAGCAGTACTTC. The chain links TRBV28 to TRBJ2-7; a possible D gene is TRBD1 (6 bases). Deletions cut 7 bases from V and 7 bases from J, with 20 bases between. The germline gives CDR1 MDHEN, CDR2 SYDVKM. The CDR3 covers 14 residues.

This clonotype was detected ten times or more. The chain joins TRBV20-1 to TRBJ2-7; the match to TRBD1 covers 7 bases. V lost 4 bases and J lost 2; bases outside the gene matches: 11. The CDR3 is made up of 15 amino acids. Germline V lookup: CDR1 DFQATT, CDR2 SNEGSKA (reference sequence). The CDR3 sequence: CSATGSGTAPYEQYF. CDR3 DNA: TGCAGTGCTACCGGCTCCGGGACAGCCCCCTACGAGCAGTACTTC.

This clonotype has ten or more counts. The chain has TRBV20-1 and TRBJ1-6; TRBD1 matches 10 bases. After removal of 2 bases from V and 7 bases from J, the junction contained 11 bases not matched to a gene. Per germline, CDR1 DFQATT and CDR2 SNEGSKA (reference sequence). There are 17 residues in the CDR3. For the CDR3, the DNA is TGCAGTGCTAGACGGACCGGGACAGGGGTTGGGAATTCACCCCTCCACTTT. It is translated as CSARRTGTGVGNSPLHF.

The chain links TRBV4-2 to TRBJ1-2; D call uncertain. V dropped 4 bases and J dropped 8 bases, with 14 bases sitting between them. The CDR3 consists of 13 residues. CDR1 and CDR2 from the germline V gene are LGHNA and YNFKEQ. The CDR3 is CASSLTQADGYTF. For the CDR3, the DNA is TGTGCCAGCAGCCTGACCCAGGCGGACGGCTACACCTTC.

The V gene is TRBV10-2, the J gene TRBJ2-3; 7 positions match TRBD2. The V gene end was trimmed by 2 bases and the J gene end by 4 bases; junction bases not matched to a gene: 9. The germline CDR1 and CDR2 sequences are WSHSY and SAAADI. The CDR3 is 16 amino acids. The DNA of the CDR3 is TGCGCCAGCAGTGAGCAGAGCGGGGTGGTTGCAGATACGCAGTATTTT. It specifies CASSEQSGVVADTQYF.

This clonotype was counted ten times or more. The chain joins TRBV6-1 to TRBJ1-5; 7 bases fit TRBD1. Germline V gives CDR1 MNHNS, CDR2 SASEGT. After removal of 5 bases from V and 7 bases from J, the junction contained 5 bases not matched to a gene. The CDR3 contains 13 residues. The CDR3, as DNA: TGTGCCAGCAGTAACAACAGGGGCCAGCCCCAGCATTTT. Translating it yields CASSNNRGQPQHF.

In its sample, this clonotype was seen a few times. V is TRBV7-9 and J is TRBJ2-2; D is unclear. CDR3 length: 14 amino acids. V was cut by 3 bases and J by 5 bases, with 10 bases left in between. Germline V gene data show CDR1 as SEHNR and CDR2 as FQNEAQ (reference sequence). The CDR3 DNA is TGTGCCAGCAGCTTGAGTGTGGCGACCGGGGAGCTGTTTTTT. This codes for CASSLSVATGELFF.

The chain joins TRBV19 to TRBJ2-6; tentatively, D is TRBD1 (5 bases). The germline V and J ends were trimmed by 7 bases and 0 bases, with 13 bases remaining between them. This CDR3 spans 16 amino acids. Germline-derived CDR1 and CDR2 are LNHDA and SQIVND (reference sequence). CDR3 region: CASNTGAISGANVLTF. The CDR3 coding sequence is TGTGCCAGTAATACAGGAGCAATCTCTGGGGCCAACGTCCTGACTTTC. Full variable domain (missing parts from reference TRBV19 and TRBJ2-6): DGGITQSPKYLFRKEGQNVTLSCEQNLNHDAMYWYRQDPGQGLRLIYYSQIVNDFQKGDIAEGYSVSREKKESFPLTVTSAQKNPTAFYLCASNTGAISGANVLTFGAGSRLTVL.

Only a few counts were recorded for this clonotype. CDR3 region: CASSWTAKNIQYF. The CDR3 DNA follows: TGTGCCAGCAGCTGGACCGCCAAAAACATTCAGTACTTC. The chain combines TRBV7-9 with TRBJ2-4; D gene ambiguous. There are 13 residues in the CDR3. From germline, CDR1 is SEHNR and CDR2 FQNEAQ (reference sequence). V dropped 4 bases and J dropped 1 base, with 5 bases sitting between them.

The table lists this clonotype with a count of one. A read error is possible here, since a much larger clone lies one base away. The chain carries TRBV7-9 and TRBJ2-3, with a weak D call TRBD1 (5 bases). Looked up from germline, CDR1 is SEHNR and CDR2 is FQNEAQ (reference sequence). CDR3 size: 15 residues. The CDR3 sequence is CTSSRTTENTDTQYF. The CDR3 DNA reads TGTACCAGCAGCCGAACGACAGAGAACACAGATACGCAGTATTTT.

The V call is TRBV6-1, the J call TRBJ1-5; 8 positions match TRBD1. The ends lost 8 bases at V and 3 bases at J; junction bases unmatched: 9. The germline V gene has CDR1 MNHNS and CDR2 SASEGT. The CDR3 has 15 residues. CDR3 in DNA: TGTGCCAGCGTTCCGACAGGGGCCCTCAATCAGCCCCAGCATTTT. Encoded protein: CASVPTGALNQPQHF.

This clonotype was counted many times. The chain carries TRBV20-1 and TRBJ2-3; D is unresolved. Trimming stripped 3 bases from V and 4 bases from J, with 5 bases between. CDR1 and CDR2 from the germline V gene are DFQATT and SNEGSKA (reference sequence). The CDR3 is 11 amino acids. The CDR3 DNA follows: TGCAGTGCTAGTTCGGCAGATACGCAGTATTTT. It specifies CSASSADTQYF.